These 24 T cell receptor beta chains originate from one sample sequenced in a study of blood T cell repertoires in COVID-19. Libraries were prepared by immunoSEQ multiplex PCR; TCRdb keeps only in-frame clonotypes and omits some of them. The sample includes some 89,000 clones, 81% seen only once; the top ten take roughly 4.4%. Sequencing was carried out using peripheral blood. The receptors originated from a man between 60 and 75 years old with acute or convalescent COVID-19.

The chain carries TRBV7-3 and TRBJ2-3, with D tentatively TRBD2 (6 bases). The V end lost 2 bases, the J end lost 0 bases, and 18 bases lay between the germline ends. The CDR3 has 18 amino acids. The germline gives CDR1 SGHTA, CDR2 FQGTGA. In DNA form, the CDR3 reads TGTGCCAGCAGCTTAGTCGTCGGAGGGGTGCCTAGCACAGATACGCAGTATTTT. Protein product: CASSLVVGGVPSTDTQYF.

The CDR3 region is CASSTKREGDEQFF. CDR3 nucleotides: TGTGCCAGCAGCACGAAGCGGGAGGGAGATGAGCAGTTCTTC. This sequence joins TRBV5-4 and TRBJ2-1; 10 nucleotides line up with TRBD2. With 4 bases clipped from V and 8 bases from J, the junction kept 6 bases outside the gene matches. CDR3 length: 14 amino acids. Germline values: CDR1 SGHNT, CDR2 YYREEE (reference sequence). Based on the CDR3 plus reference TRBV5-4 and TRBJ2-1, the full variable domain is ETGVTQSPTHLIKTRGQQVTLRCSSQSGHNTVSWYQQALGQGPQFIFQYYREEENGRGNFPPRFSGLQFPNYSSELNVNALELDDSALYLCASSTKREGDEQFFGPGTRLTVL.

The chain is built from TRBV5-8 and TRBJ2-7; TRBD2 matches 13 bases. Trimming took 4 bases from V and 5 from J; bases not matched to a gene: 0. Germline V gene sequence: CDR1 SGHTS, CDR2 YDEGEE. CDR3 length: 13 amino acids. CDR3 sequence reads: CASSGLAGDEQYF. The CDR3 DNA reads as TGTGCCAGCAGCGGACTAGCGGGAGACGAGCAGTACTTC.

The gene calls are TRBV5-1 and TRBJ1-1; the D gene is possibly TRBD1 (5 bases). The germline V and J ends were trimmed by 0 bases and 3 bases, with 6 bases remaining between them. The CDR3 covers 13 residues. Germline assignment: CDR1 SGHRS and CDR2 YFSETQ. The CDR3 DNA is TGCGCCAGCAGCTTGGGACAGTACACTGAAGCTTTCTTT. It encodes CASSLGQYTEAFF.

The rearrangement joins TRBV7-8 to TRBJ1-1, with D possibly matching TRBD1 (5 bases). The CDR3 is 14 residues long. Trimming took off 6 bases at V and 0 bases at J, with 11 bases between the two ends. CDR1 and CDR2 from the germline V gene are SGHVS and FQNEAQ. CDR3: CASRSGPLNTEAFF. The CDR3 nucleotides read TGTGCCAGCAGATCAGGGCCCTTGAACACTGAAGCTTTCTTT.

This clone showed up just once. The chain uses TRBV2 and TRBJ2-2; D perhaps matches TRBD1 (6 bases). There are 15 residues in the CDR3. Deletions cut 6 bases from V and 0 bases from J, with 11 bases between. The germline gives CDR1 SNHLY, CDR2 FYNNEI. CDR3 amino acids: CASRGTTSNTGELFF. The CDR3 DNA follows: TGTGCCAGCAGGGGGACAACTTCGAACACCGGGGAGCTGTTTTTT.

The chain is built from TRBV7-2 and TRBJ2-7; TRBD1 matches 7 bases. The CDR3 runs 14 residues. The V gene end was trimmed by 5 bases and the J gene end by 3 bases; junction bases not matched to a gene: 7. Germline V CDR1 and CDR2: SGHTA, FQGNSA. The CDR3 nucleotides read TGTGCCAGCAGCCGTGGACAGGCCCGCTACGAGCAGTACTTC. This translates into CASSRGQARYEQYF.

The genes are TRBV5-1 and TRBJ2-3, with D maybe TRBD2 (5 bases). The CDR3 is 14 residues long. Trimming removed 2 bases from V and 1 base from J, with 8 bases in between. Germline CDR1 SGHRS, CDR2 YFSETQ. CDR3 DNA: TGCGCCAGCAGCTTCGGACTTCGCACAGATACGCAGTATTTT. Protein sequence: CASSFGLRTDTQYF. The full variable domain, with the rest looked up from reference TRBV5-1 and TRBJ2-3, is KAGVTQTPRYLIKTRGQQVTLSCSPISGHRSVSWYQQTPGQGLQFLFEYFSETQRNKGNFPGRFSGRQFSNSRSEMNVSTLELGDSALYLCASSFGLRTDTQYFGPGTRLTVL.

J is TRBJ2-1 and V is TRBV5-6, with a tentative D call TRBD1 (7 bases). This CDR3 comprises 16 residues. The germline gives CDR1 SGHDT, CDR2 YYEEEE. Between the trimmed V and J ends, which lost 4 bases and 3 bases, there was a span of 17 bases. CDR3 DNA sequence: TGTGCCAGCAGCCTCGATACAGGGGACTTCTACAATGAGCAGTTCTTC. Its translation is CASSLDTGDFYNEQFF.

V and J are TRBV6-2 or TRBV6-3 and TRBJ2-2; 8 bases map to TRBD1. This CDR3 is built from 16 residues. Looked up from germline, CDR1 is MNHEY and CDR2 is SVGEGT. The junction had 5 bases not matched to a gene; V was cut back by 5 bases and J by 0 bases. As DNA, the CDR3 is TGTGCCAGCAGTATCCAGGACAGGGCGAACACCGGGGAGCTGTTTTTT. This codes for CASSIQDRANTGELFF.

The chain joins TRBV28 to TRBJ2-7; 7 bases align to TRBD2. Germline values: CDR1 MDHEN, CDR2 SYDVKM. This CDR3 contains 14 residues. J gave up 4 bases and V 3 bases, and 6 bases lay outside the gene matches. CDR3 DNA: TGTGCCAGCAGTTTTCCCGTAGCGGGTTACGAGCAGTACTTC. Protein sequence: CASSFPVAGYEQYF.

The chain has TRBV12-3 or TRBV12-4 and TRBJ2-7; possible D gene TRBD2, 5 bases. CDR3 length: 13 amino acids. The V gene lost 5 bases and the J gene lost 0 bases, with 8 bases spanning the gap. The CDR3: CASSTGVSYEQYF. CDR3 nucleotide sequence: TGTGCCAGCAGTACCGGGGTCTCCTACGAGCAGTACTTC.

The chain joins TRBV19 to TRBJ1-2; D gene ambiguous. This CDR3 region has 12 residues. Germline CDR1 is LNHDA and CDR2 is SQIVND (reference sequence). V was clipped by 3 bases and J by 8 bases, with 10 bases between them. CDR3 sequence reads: CASSIRDWGYTF. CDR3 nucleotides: TGTGCCAGTAGTATTCGGGATTGGGGCTACACCTTC. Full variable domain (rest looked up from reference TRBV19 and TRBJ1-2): DGGITQSPKYLFRKEGQNVTLSCEQNLNHDAMYWYRQDPGQGLRLIYYSQIVNDFQKGDIAEGYSVSREKKESFPLTVTSAQKNPTAFYLCASSIRDWGYTFGSGTRLTVV.

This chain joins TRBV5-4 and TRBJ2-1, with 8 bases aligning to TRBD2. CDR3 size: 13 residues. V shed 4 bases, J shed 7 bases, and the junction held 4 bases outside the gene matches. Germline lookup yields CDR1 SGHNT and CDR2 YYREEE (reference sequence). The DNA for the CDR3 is TGTGCCAGCAGCGTGGGGACTAGGAATGAGCAGTTCTTC. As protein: CASSVGTRNEQFF.

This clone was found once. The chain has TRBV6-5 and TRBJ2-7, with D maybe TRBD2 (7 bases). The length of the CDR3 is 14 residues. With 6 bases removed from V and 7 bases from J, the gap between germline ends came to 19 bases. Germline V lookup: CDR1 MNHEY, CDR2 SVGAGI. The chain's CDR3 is CASSRGGGASEQYF. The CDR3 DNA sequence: TGTGCCAGCAGCCGGGGCGGGGGCGCGAGTGAGCAGTACTTC.

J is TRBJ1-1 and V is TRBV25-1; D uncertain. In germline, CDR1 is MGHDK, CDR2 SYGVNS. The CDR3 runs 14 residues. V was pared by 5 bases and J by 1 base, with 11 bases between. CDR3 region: CASSRQSGNTEAFF. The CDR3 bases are TGTGCCAGCAGTCGACAATCAGGGAACACTGAAGCTTTCTTT.

CDR3 protein: CASSIGAEIYYEQYF. In nucleotides, the CDR3 is TGTGCCAGTAGTATCGGCGCGGAGATATACTACGAGCAGTACTTC. The gene calls are TRBV19 and TRBJ2-7, with D unresolved. Looked up from germline, CDR1 is LNHDA and CDR2 is SQIVND (reference sequence). This CDR3 has 15 residues. With 3 bases removed from V and 3 bases from J, the gap between germline ends came to 15 bases.

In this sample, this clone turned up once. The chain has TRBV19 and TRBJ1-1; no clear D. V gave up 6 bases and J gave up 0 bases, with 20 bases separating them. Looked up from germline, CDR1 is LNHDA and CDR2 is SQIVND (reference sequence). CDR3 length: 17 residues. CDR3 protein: CASSSVRRNLMNTEAFF. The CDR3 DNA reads TGTGCCAGTAGCTCAGTACGCAGGAACCTCATGAACACTGAAGCTTTCTTT. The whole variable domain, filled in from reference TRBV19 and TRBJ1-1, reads DGGITQSPKYLFRKEGQNVTLSCEQNLNHDAMYWYRQDPGQGLRLIYYSQIVNDFQKGDIAEGYSVSREKKESFPLTVTSAQKNPTAFYLCASSSVRRNLMNTEAFFGQGTRLTVV.

Here the CDR3 DNA reads TGTGCCAGCAGTTACCGCAACACACCAAATCACAATGAGCAGTTCTTC. Translation: CASSYRNTPNHNEQFF. The chain carries TRBV6-2 or TRBV6-3 and TRBJ2-1; D uncertain. Between the trimmed V and J ends, which lost 2 bases and 5 bases, there was a span of 16 bases. The length of the CDR3 is 16 residues. Germline V gives CDR1 MNHEY, CDR2 SVGEGT.

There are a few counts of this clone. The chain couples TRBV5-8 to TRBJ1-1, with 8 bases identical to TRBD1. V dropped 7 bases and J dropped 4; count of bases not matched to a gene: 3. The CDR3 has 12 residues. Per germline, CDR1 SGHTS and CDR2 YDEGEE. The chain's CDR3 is CASLRGLTEAFF. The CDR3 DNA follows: TGTGCCAGCCTCAGGGGGCTCACTGAAGCTTTCTTT. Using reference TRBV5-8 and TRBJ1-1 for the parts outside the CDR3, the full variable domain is EAGVTQSPTHLIKTRGQQATLRCSPISGHTSVYWYQQALGLGLQFLLWYDEGEERNRGNFPPRFSGRQFPNYSSELNVNALELEDSALYLCASLRGLTEAFFGQGTRLTVV.

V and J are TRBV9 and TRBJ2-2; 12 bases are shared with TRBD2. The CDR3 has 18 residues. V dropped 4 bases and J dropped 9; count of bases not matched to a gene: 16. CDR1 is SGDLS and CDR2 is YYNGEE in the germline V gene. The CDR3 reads CASSRSSGGGYSARELFF. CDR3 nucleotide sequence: TGTGCCAGCAGCAGATCTAGCGGGGGGGGCTATTCGGCCCGGGAGCTGTTTTTT.

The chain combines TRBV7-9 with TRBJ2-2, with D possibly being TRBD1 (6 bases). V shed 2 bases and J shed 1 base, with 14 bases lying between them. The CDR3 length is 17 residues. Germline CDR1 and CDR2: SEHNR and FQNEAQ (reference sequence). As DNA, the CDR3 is TGTGCCAGCAGCTTAATTAGGGGGACATTGAACACCGGGGAGCTGTTTTTT. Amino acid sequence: CASSLIRGTLNTGELFF.

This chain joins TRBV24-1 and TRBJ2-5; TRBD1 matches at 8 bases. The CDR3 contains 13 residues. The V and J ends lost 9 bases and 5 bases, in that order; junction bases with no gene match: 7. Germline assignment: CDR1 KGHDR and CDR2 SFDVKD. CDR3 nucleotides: TGTGCCACCGGACAGGGAGGAGGCGAGACCCAGTACTTC. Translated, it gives CATGQGGGETQYF.

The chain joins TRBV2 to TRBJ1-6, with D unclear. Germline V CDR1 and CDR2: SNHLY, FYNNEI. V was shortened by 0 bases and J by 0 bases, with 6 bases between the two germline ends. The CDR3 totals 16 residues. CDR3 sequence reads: CASSEAYSSYNSPLHF. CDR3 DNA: TGTGCCAGCAGTGAAGCCTACAGCTCCTATAATTCACCCCTCCACTTT.